These 22 T cell receptor beta chains came from one sample sequenced in a study of CD8 T cells in Susac syndrome. Random hexamers were used to reverse transcribe about 0.45 to 1 ug of RNA. TCRdb analysed the immunoSEQ multiplex PCR reads with MiXCR anew, one entry per CDR3 protein. Of about 180,000 distinct CDR3 sequences listed, approximately 94% were seen once; the top ten hold more than 0.09%. Specimen: CD4+ T cells from PBMCs. These receptor sequences come from a human donor with multiple sclerosis.

The chain carries TRBV29-1 and TRBJ2-7; D unclear. CDR1 is SQVTM and CDR2 is ANQGSEA in the germline V gene. This CDR3 comprises 11 residues. V was clipped by 6 bases and J by 4 bases, with 10 bases between them. In DNA, the CDR3 is TGCAGCGTCGTTGCAGGATACGAGCAGTACTTC. Its protein is CSVVAGYEQYF.

The V call is TRBV20-1, the J call TRBJ2-1, with TRBD2 matching 8 bases. The CDR3 runs to 17 residues. Germline V gene lookup returns CDR1 DFQATT and CDR2 SNEGSKA (reference sequence). V lost 3 bases, J lost 1 base, and 11 bases stayed unmatched. The CDR3 sequence is CSASPWPSSGSYNEQFF. CDR3 DNA sequence: TGCAGTGCTAGCCCCTGGCCCTCTAGCGGGTCCTACAATGAGCAGTTCTTC.

The chain carries TRBV29-1 and TRBJ1-1; D not certain. With 4 bases removed from V and 1 base from J, the gap between germline ends came to 10 bases. CDR3 length: 13 amino acids. Looked up from germline, CDR1 is SQVTM and CDR2 is ANQGSEA. CDR3 loop: CSVVPRQNTEAFF. The CDR3 bases are TGCAGCGTTGTTCCCAGGCAGAACACTGAAGCTTTCTTT.

This sequence joins TRBV18 and TRBJ2-7; D unclear. Germline CDR1 KGHSH, CDR2 LQKENI. V dropped 2 bases and J dropped 7 bases, with 6 bases sitting between them. The CDR3 is made up of 11 amino acids. The CDR3 DNA reads as TGTGCCAGCTCACCAAAGGAAGAGCAGTACTTC. Translation gives CASSPKEEQYF.

The chain links TRBV25-1 to TRBJ2-3; 10 bases are a match to TRBD2. Losses at the gene ends were 2 bases for V and 2 bases for J; bases not matched to a gene: 4. The CDR3 extends over 16 amino acids. In germline, CDR1 is MGHDK, CDR2 SYGVNS. The CDR3, as DNA: TGTGCCAGCAGTGAACGGACTAGCGGATTCACAGATACGCAGTATTTT. Its protein product is CASSERTSGFTDTQYF.

A single count supports this clonotype. This chain joins TRBV3-1 and TRBJ2-3, with 9 bases identical to TRBD2. Germline values: CDR1 LGHDT, CDR2 YNNKEL (reference sequence). This CDR3 spans 14 amino acids. The V and J ends lost 8 bases and 1 base, in that order; junction bases with no gene match: 4. The CDR3 DNA sequence: TGTGCCAGCCGTACTAGCGGGCGCACAGATACGCAGTATTTT. Amino acid sequence: CASRTSGRTDTQYF.

This chain uses TRBV4-2 with TRBJ1-2, with unresolved D. The germline V and J ends were trimmed by 0 bases and 2 bases, with 7 bases remaining between them. CDR1 is LGHNA, CDR2 YNFKEQ, per germline. The CDR3 is made up of 14 amino acids. For the CDR3, the DNA is TGTGCCAGCAGCCAAGATCTAGGGAACTATGGCTACACCTTC. Translation gives CASSQDLGNYGYTF.

The chain uses TRBV13 and TRBJ2-7; a possible D gene is TRBD1 (5 bases). This CDR3 has 16 residues. CDR1 is PRHDT, CDR2 FYEKMQ, per germline (reference sequence). Trimming left V 5 bases short and J 4 bases short, with 21 bases between. In DNA form, the CDR3 reads TGTGCCAGCAGCCCCCAGACGGGTACAGGAGCTTACGAGCAGTACTTC. Translating it yields CASSPQTGTGAYEQYF.

The chain employs TRBV10-3 and TRBJ1-2, with D possibly TRBD1 on 6 matching bases. V gave up 4 bases and J gave up 6 bases, with 12 bases separating them. The CDR3 loop spans 13 amino acids. Germline V CDR1 and CDR2: ENHRY, SYGVKD. CDR3 in amino acids: CAISGTTGNGYTF. CDR3 in DNA: TGTGCCATCAGTGGGACAACAGGGAATGGCTACACCTTC.

V and J are TRBV28 and TRBJ1-1; no clear D gene. The germline CDR1 and CDR2 sequences are MDHEN and SYDVKM. Trimming removed 7 bases from V and 4 bases from J, with 13 bases in between. This CDR3 spans 13 amino acids. The CDR3 here is CASTVPGVTEAFF. The CDR3 coding sequence is TGTGCCAGCACCGTGCCCGGGGTCACTGAAGCTTTCTTT.

A single count supports this clonotype. This sequence joins TRBV9 and TRBJ2-1; D possibly corresponds to TRBD1 (6 bases). V lost 3 bases to trimming and J lost 4 bases, with 14 bases between them. Germline CDR1 is SGDLS and CDR2 is YYNGEE. The CDR3 is 15 residues long. The CDR3 coding sequence is TGTGCCAGCAGCGCCCGGGACAACACATACAATGAGCAGTTCTTC. Translated: CASSARDNTYNEQFF.

V is TRBV29-1 and J is TRBJ2-1; D perhaps matches TRBD2 (7 bases). The CDR3 extends over 12 amino acids. Germline V gives CDR1 SQVTM, CDR2 ANQGSEA. Deletions cut 6 bases from V and 6 bases from J, with 12 bases between. CDR3 bases: TGCAGCGTAGCCGGGGGGCCCAATGAGCAGTTCTTC. It is translated as CSVAGGPNEQFF.

The rearrangement links TRBV27 to TRBJ1-6, with D possibly TRBD1 on 6 matching bases. Trimming left V 2 bases short and J 8 bases short, with 13 bases between. CDR1 is MNHEY, CDR2 SMNVEV, per germline (reference sequence). The CDR3 is 15 amino acids. This chain's CDR3 is CASSLRGASDSPLHF. The CDR3 DNA is TGTGCCAGCAGTTTAAGGGGGGCGTCCGATTCACCCCTCCACTTT.

The chain joins TRBV30 to TRBJ1-6; weak D call: TRBD1 (5 bases). With 2 bases removed from V and 8 bases from J, the gap between germline ends came to 16 bases. Germline values: CDR1 GTSNPN, CDR2 SVGIG (reference sequence). The CDR3 has 15 amino acids. CDR3 DNA sequence: TGTGCCTGGAGTCCCCGACAGCTCCCTGATTCACCCCTCCACTTT. Protein: CAWSPRQLPDSPLHF. The full variable domain, completed using reference TRBV30 and TRBJ1-6, is SQTIHQWPATLVQPVGSPLSLECTVEGTSNPNLYWYRQAAGRGLQLLFYSVGIGQISSEVPQNLSASRPQDRQFILSSKKLLLSDSGFYLCAWSPRQLPDSPLHFGNGTRLTVT.

V and J are TRBV20-1 and TRBJ2-7, with 8 bases that match TRBD2. V gave up 2 bases and J gave up 6 bases; unmatched junction bases: 6. This CDR3 spans 13 amino acids. Germline CDR1 and CDR2: DFQATT and SNEGSKA (reference sequence). The CDR3 region is CSARRLAGGEQYF. CDR3 nucleotides: TGCAGTGCTAGACGCCTAGCGGGTGGCGAGCAGTACTTC.

The chain carries TRBV20-1 and TRBJ2-5, with a possible D match to TRBD2 (5 bases). The V end lost 6 bases, the J end lost 5 bases, and 13 bases lay between the germline ends. The CDR3 extends over 12 amino acids. CDR1 is DFQATT and CDR2 is SNEGSKA in the germline V gene (reference sequence). As DNA, the CDR3 is TGCAGTGCCCCTCGAGGGCCGGAGACCCAGTACTTC. Translation gives CSAPRGPETQYF.

This clonotype came up a few times. The CDR3, as DNA: TGTGCCAGCTCCCGCGGTAATGAGCAGTTCTTC. It encodes CASSRGNEQFF. This chain uses TRBV28 with TRBJ2-1; D remains ambiguous. V gave up 8 bases and J gave up 7 bases, with 9 bases separating them. The germline V gene has CDR1 MDHEN and CDR2 SYDVKM. The CDR3 extends over 11 amino acids.

V and J are TRBV30 and TRBJ1-1; D might be TRBD1 (6 bases). The CDR3 runs 11 residues. Looked up from germline, CDR1 is GTSNPN and CDR2 is SVGIG (reference sequence). Trimming shortened V by 5 bases and J by 9 bases, and 13 bases separated the two germline ends. The CDR3 is CAWGRGLKAFF. In nucleotides, the CDR3 is TGTGCCTGGGGTCGGGGGCTGAAAGCTTTCTTT.

The CDR3 coding sequence is TGCAGTGCTACTACGGGATCTGGAAACACCATATATTTT. As protein: CSATTGSGNTIYF. The chain joins TRBV20-1 to TRBJ1-3; D is uncertain. Germline V gene lookup returns CDR1 DFQATT and CDR2 SNEGSKA (reference sequence). The CDR3 is 13 amino acids. Trimming shortened V by 4 bases and J by 1 base, and 8 bases separated the two germline ends.

This clonotype appeared a single time. The rearrangement links TRBV20-1 to TRBJ2-7, with 7 bases matching TRBD1. Trimming removed 0 bases from V and 3 bases from J; junction bases left unmatched: 8. This CDR3 has 15 amino acids. Germline assignment: CDR1 DFQATT and CDR2 SNEGSKA (reference sequence). The CDR3 DNA reads TGCAGTGCTAGAGATAGGGCCAGGGGGAACTACGAGCAGTACTTC. Protein product: CSARDRARGNYEQYF.

CDR3 residues: CATPRQGPNTEAFF. The CDR3, as DNA: TGTGCTACCCCCAGACAGGGACCAAACACTGAAGCTTTCTTT. The chain uses TRBV12-5 and TRBJ1-1; TRBD1 aligns across 7 bases. Unmatched junction bases numbered 10, after V lost 10 bases and J lost 2 bases. Germline CDR1 is LGHNT and CDR2 is FRNRAP. CDR3 length: 14 amino acids.

The chain combines TRBV28 with TRBJ2-1, with no clear D. CDR1 MDHEN and CDR2 SYDVKM come from the germline V gene. The CDR3 sequence is 14 residues long. V gave up 6 bases and J gave up 8 bases, with 17 bases separating them. The CDR3 spells CASRVSSRRDEQFF. The CDR3 nucleotides read TGTGCCAGCAGGGTATCATCGAGACGGGATGAGCAGTTCTTC.